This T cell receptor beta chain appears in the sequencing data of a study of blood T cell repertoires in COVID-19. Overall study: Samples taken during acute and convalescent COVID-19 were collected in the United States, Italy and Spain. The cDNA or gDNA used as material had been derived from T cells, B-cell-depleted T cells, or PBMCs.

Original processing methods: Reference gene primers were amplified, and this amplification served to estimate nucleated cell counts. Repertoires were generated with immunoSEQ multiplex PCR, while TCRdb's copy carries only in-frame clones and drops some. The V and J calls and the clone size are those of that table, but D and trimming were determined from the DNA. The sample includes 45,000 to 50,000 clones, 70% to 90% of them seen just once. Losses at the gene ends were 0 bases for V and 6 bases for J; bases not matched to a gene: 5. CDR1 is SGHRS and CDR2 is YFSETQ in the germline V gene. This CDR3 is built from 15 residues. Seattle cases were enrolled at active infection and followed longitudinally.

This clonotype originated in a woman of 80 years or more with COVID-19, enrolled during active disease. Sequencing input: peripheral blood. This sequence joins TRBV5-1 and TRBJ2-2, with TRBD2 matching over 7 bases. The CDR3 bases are TGCGCCAGCAGCTTGGCTGGACTAGGGGCCGGGGAGCTGTTTTTT. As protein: CASSLAGLGAGELFF.